These 9 T cell receptor beta chains were all obtained from the same sample, sequenced in a study of T cell responses to AZD1222 COVID-19 vaccine. Clones were sequenced by immunoSEQ multiplex PCR, and TCRdb holds only the in-frame ones, with some missing. Found here are 180,000 or so clones, about nine tenths of them singletons; the top ten hold 1.5% to 2.5%. The sample was peripheral blood, taken 28 days after the second AZD1222 dose. These receptors all come from an adult who received the AZD1222 COVID-19 vaccine.

The V and J genes are TRBV4-3 and TRBJ1-3; TRBD1 matches 9 bases. CDR3 size: 15 residues. Trimming at V came to 4 bases and at J to 3 bases, leaving 4 bases not matched to a gene. Germline loops: CDR1 LGHNA, CDR2 YSLEER. Here the CDR3 reads CASSRGQGIGNTIYF. CDR3 bases: TGCGCCAGCAGCCGGGGACAGGGAATTGGAAACACCATATATTTT.

This chain uses TRBV18 with TRBJ2-1; TRBD2 might be the D (6 bases). This CDR3 region has 15 residues. Deletions cut 3 bases from V and 4 bases from J, with 13 bases between. CDR1 and CDR2 from the germline V gene are KGHSH and LQKENI. The CDR3 reads CASSPPTGGYNEQFF. The CDR3 coding sequence is TGTGCCAGCTCACCCCCGACTGGGGGGTACAATGAGCAGTTCTTC.

The chain is built from TRBV19 and TRBJ2-1, with D possibly TRBD1 on 7 matching bases. This CDR3 is 15 amino acids long. V was pared by 5 bases and J by 10 bases, with 21 bases between. Germline CDR1 is LNHDA and CDR2 is SQIVND (reference sequence). CDR3 in amino acids: CASSRGRGANWEQFF. CDR3 nucleotide sequence: TGTGCCAGTAGTCGGGGCAGGGGGGCCAATTGGGAGCAGTTCTTC.

Concerning this clone: Other DNA sequences within the sample encode an identical CDR3. The rearrangement uses TRBV19 and TRBJ2-7, with D unclear. V shed 0 bases and J shed 3 bases, with 9 bases lying between them. Germline V gives CDR1 LNHDA, CDR2 SQIVND (reference sequence). The length of the CDR3 is 14 residues. CDR3 DNA: TGTGCCAGTAGTATAGAGTGGGGAAACTACGAGCAGTACTTC. Amino acids: CASSIEWGNYEQYF.

The chain combines TRBV4-1 with TRBJ2-7, with 8 bases lining up with TRBD2. Germline lookup yields CDR1 MGHRA and CDR2 YSYEKL. J lost 3 bases, V lost 5 bases, and 15 bases had no gene match. The CDR3 loop spans 17 amino acids. The CDR3 loop reads CASSDLGILAEHYEQYF. The CDR3 DNA is TGCGCCAGCAGCGACCTAGGCATACTAGCGGAGCACTACGAGCAGTACTTC.

The chain links TRBV5-1 to TRBJ2-1, with D unclear. Trimming stripped 3 bases from V and 11 bases from J, with 18 bases between. CDR3 length: 14 amino acids. Germline V gene lookup returns CDR1 SGHRS and CDR2 YFSETQ. The CDR3 region is CASSSQPTENQQFF. In nucleotides, the CDR3 is TGCGCCAGCAGCTCACAACCTACAGAGAACCAGCAGTTCTTC.

This clone has only one observation. This chain joins TRBV7-8 and TRBJ2-1; D remains unclear. The CDR3 is made up of 11 amino acids. The germline V and J ends were trimmed by 5 bases and 7 bases, with 6 bases remaining between them. Germline CDR1 reads SGHVS; CDR2 reads FQNEAQ. CDR3 sequence: CASSHDNEQFF. As DNA, the CDR3 is TGTGCCAGCAGCCACGATAATGAGCAGTTCTTC. Together with reference TRBV7-8 and TRBJ2-1, the CDR3 gives the full variable domain: GAGVSQSPRYKVAKRGQDVALRCDPISGHVSLFWYQQALGQGPEFLTYFQNEAQLDKSGLPSDRFFAERPEGSVSTLKIQRTQQEDSAVYLCASSHDNEQFFGPGTRLTVL.

In its sample, this clone was seen once. This chain uses TRBV10-3 with TRBJ2-2, with a weak D call TRBD2 (6 bases). V lost 7 bases and J lost 4, with 16 bases in between. The CDR3 is made up of 15 amino acids. CDR1 and CDR2 from the germline V gene are ENHRY and SYGVKD. The CDR3 here is CAIKAAGTATGELFF. The CDR3 nucleotides are TGTGCCATCAAAGCGGCGGGGACCGCCACCGGGGAGCTGTTTTTT.

The V gene is TRBV6-5, the J gene TRBJ1-1, with 9 bases that match TRBD1. V was pared by 6 bases and J by 1 base, with 6 bases of the junction left unmatched. Germline V lookup: CDR1 MNHEY, CDR2 SVGAGI. The CDR3 loop spans 15 amino acids. CDR3 loop: CASSPGQGQNTEAFF. For the CDR3, the DNA is TGTGCCAGCAGCCCGGGACAGGGCCAGAACACTGAAGCTTTCTTT.